This entry lists 16 T cell receptor beta chains sequenced from one sample in a study of blood T cell repertoires in COVID-19. Libraries were prepared by immunoSEQ multiplex PCR; TCRdb keeps only in-frame clonotypes and omits some of them. The sample shows more than 95,000 clones, around 90% of them seen only once. The sequenced sample was peripheral blood. These receptors were obtained from a human donor in a cohort sampled during active COVID-19.

Here the CDR3 DNA reads TGTGCCAGCAGCTTAGGGGGCAGGGATAACACAGATACGCAGTATTTT. Its translation is CASSLGGRDNTDTQYF. This chain uses TRBV11-2 with TRBJ2-3, with D possibly matching TRBD1 (5 bases). In germline, CDR1 is SGHAT, CDR2 FQNNGV. The CDR3 length is 16 residues. With 1 base removed from V and 2 bases from J, the gap between germline ends came to 13 bases. The whole variable domain, filled in from reference TRBV11-2 and TRBJ2-3, reads EAGVAQSPRYKIIEKRQSVAFWCNPISGHATLYWYQQILGQGPKLLIQFQNNGVVDDSQLPKDRFSAERLKGVDSTLKIQPAKLEDSAVYLCASSLGGRDNTDTQYFGPGTRLTVL.

V gene TRBV3-1 (or the pseudogene TRBV3-2) combines with J gene TRBJ2-3, with D possibly TRBD2 on 6 matching bases. Between the trimmed V and J ends, which lost 4 bases and 1 base, there was a span of 18 bases. CDR1 and CDR2 (germline): LGHDT, YNNKEL (reference sequence). This CDR3 contains 17 residues. The CDR3 nucleotides read TGTGCCAGCAGCCCCGAGTGGGTATTAGCGGGCACAGATACGCAGTATTTT. This encodes CASSPEWVLAGTDTQYF.

The V and J genes are TRBV7-8 and TRBJ2-7; possible D gene TRBD2, 5 bases. Germline CDR1 is SGHVS and CDR2 is FQNEAQ. The CDR3 totals 16 residues. Trimming left V 1 base short and J 5 bases short, with 18 bases between. Here the CDR3 DNA reads TGTGCCAGCAGCTTAGATGGGCGGGTCAATGGGAACGAGCAGTACTTC. Translated, it gives CASSLDGRVNGNEQYF. Together with reference TRBV7-8 and TRBJ2-7, the CDR3 gives the full variable domain: GAGVSQSPRYKVAKRGQDVALRCDPISGHVSLFWYQQALGQGPEFLTYFQNEAQLDKSGLPSDRFFAERPEGSVSTLKIQRTQQEDSAVYLCASSLDGRVNGNEQYFGPGTRLTVT.

V gene TRBV6-4 combines with J gene TRBJ1-1; D gene unclear. Trimming left V 0 bases short and J 6 bases short, with 11 bases between. Germline-derived CDR1 and CDR2 are MRHNA and SNTAGT. The CDR3 is 14 amino acids. In DNA form, the CDR3 reads TGTGCCAGCAGTGACTCGGGAGGGAGGCCTGAAGCTTTCTTT. Protein product: CASSDSGGRPEAFF.

This chain links TRBV5-1 with TRBJ1-4; TRBD1 matches at 12 bases. This CDR3 is 15 amino acids long. Trimming took 4 bases from V and 5 from J; bases not matched to a gene: 3. CDR1 and CDR2 from the germline V gene are SGHRS and YFSETQ. CDR3 nucleotide sequence: TGCGCCAGCAGCGGAGGGACAGGGGGCAATGAAAAACTGTTTTTT. Its translation: CASSGGTGGNEKLFF.

The CDR3, as DNA: TGTGCCAGCAGTTCTGACAGGGACCCCAATGAGCAGTTCTTC. Translated: CASSSDRDPNEQFF. The chain has TRBV6-5 and TRBJ2-1; TRBD1 matches at 7 bases. The CDR3 contains 14 residues. J gave up 6 bases and V 4 bases, and 6 bases lay outside the gene matches. Germline V gene sequence: CDR1 MNHEY, CDR2 SVGAGI.

CDR3 region: CASSQEGGQGGGYTF. The DNA of the CDR3 is TGTGCCAGCAGCCAAGAGGGGGGACAGGGAGGAGGCTACACCTTC. The chain employs TRBV3-1 (or the pseudogene TRBV3-2) and TRBJ1-2; 9 nucleotides align to TRBD1. Germline loops: CDR1 LGHDT, CDR2 YNNKEL (reference sequence). The V and J ends lost 0 bases and 8 bases, in that order; junction bases with no gene match: 7. There are 15 residues in the CDR3.

The chain recombines TRBV18 with TRBJ2-2; TRBD2 aligns across 14 bases. CDR3 length: 17 residues. Germline lookup yields CDR1 KGHSH and CDR2 LQKENI. V lost 7 bases, J lost 4 bases, and 8 bases stayed unmatched. This CDR3 is CASWPGLAGASTGELFF. The CDR3 DNA reads as TGTGCCAGCTGGCCGGGACTAGCGGGGGCGAGCACCGGGGAGCTGTTTTTT.

This clone appeared a few times. The rearrangement links TRBV9 to TRBJ2-7, with 7 bases lining up with TRBD1. CDR1 and CDR2 (germline): SGDLS, YYNGEE. Trimming removed 0 bases from V and 0 bases from J; junction bases left unmatched: 3. CDR3 length: 15 amino acids. Here the CDR3 DNA reads TGTGCCAGCAGCGTAGGGGACAGCCTCTCCTACGAGCAGTACTTC. Translating it yields CASSVGDSLSYEQYF.

This clone was seen a few times. J is TRBJ1-1 and V is TRBV6-1; D uncertain. CDR1 is MNHNS, CDR2 SASEGT, per germline. With 7 bases removed from V and 4 bases from J, the gap between germline ends came to 22 bases. The CDR3 has 16 residues. The CDR3 loop reads CASIEAIWSTFTEAFF. The CDR3 DNA sequence: TGTGCCAGCATCGAAGCGATTTGGAGCACATTCACTGAAGCTTTCTTT.

The CDR3 region has the DNA TGTGCCAGCGAGTTAGTCGGGAGGAATAACTATGGCTACACCTTC. Translating it yields CASELVGRNNYGYTF. The V and J genes are TRBV7-9 and TRBJ1-2; D gene ambiguous. The CDR3 has 15 amino acids. V lost 8 bases, J lost 1 base, and 17 bases lay in between. Germline-derived CDR1 and CDR2 are SEHNR and FQNEAQ (reference sequence).

This rearrangement joins TRBV7-2 to TRBJ1-2, with D unresolved. The ends were cut back, 5 bases at V and 0 bases at J, with 13 bases in the middle. The CDR3 covers 15 residues. CDR1 SGHTA and CDR2 FQGNSA come from the germline V gene. CDR3 sequence reads: CASSVGPTANYGYTF. In DNA, the CDR3 is TGTGCCAGCAGCGTTGGGCCTACAGCTAACTATGGCTACACCTTC.

The V gene is TRBV18, the J gene TRBJ1-3; D is perhaps TRBD1 (6 bases). V was cut by 1 base and J by 2 bases, with 6 bases left in between. This CDR3 region has 14 residues. Germline V gene lookup returns CDR1 KGHSH and CDR2 LQKENI. CDR3 in amino acids: CASSPQGAGNTIYF. The CDR3 bases are TGTGCCAGCTCACCACAGGGGGCTGGAAACACCATATATTTT.

This clone was picked up a small number of times. The chain combines TRBV28 with TRBJ1-6; tentatively, D is TRBD1 (5 bases). Trimming removed 6 bases at V and 4 bases at J, with 7 bases between. Germline CDR1 reads MDHEN; CDR2 reads SYDVKM. The CDR3 totals 13 residues. Written as DNA, the CDR3 is TGTGCCAGCAGACCAGGGTATAATTCACCCCTCCACTTT. Amino acids: CASRPGYNSPLHF.

J is TRBJ1-6 and V is TRBV6-4; D remains unclear. The CDR3 loop spans 13 amino acids. The germline CDR1 and CDR2 sequences are MRHNA and SNTAGT. Trimming pared 3 bases from V and 9 bases from J, leaving 9 bases between. DNA for the CDR3: TGTGCCAGCAGTGAGCACTTCGGTTCACCCCTCCACTTT. This translates into CASSEHFGSPLHF.

The rearrangement uses TRBV24-1 and TRBJ2-7, with D perhaps TRBD1 (6 bases). With 4 bases removed from V and 4 bases from J, the gap between germline ends came to 19 bases. Germline lookup yields CDR1 KGHDR and CDR2 SFDVKD. CDR3 length equals 16 residues. In DNA form, the CDR3 reads TGTGCCACCAGTGACCCCCGCGTGGGGGCAGGGTACGAGCAGTACTTC. This gives the protein CATSDPRVGAGYEQYF.